This TCR beta chain was retrieved from a study of T cell responses to AZD1222 COVID-19 vaccine. Notes on the study in general: Only six or seven AZD1222 recipients tested seropositive at baseline.

V was clipped by 7 bases and J by 2 bases, with 12 bases between them. CDR1 is SEHNR, CDR2 FQNEAQ, per germline (reference sequence). The length of the CDR3 is 14 residues. With respect to this clone: Its antigen is as yet unknown.

The repertoire was sequenced with immunoSEQ multiplex PCR; TCRdb's copy has only in-frame clones and lacks some. The profile shows some 120,000 clones, 92% of them singletons. The TCR sequence derives from an adult who received the AZD1222 COVID-19 vaccine. The J gene is TRBJ2-1, the V gene TRBV7-9; D gene uncertain. The sequenced sample was peripheral blood, obtained 28 days after the second AZD1222 dose. The CDR3, as DNA: TGTGCCAGCATGGTTACGGCCGCCTACAATGAGCAGTTCTTC. Translated: CASMVTAAYNEQFF. Full variable domain (outside the CDR3, taken from reference TRBV7-9 and TRBJ2-1): DTGVSQNPRHKITKRGQNVTFRCDPISEHNRLYWYRQTLGQGPEFLTYFQNEAQLEKSRLLSDRFSAERPKGSFSTLEIQRTEQGDSAMYLCASMVTAAYNEQFFGPGTRLTVL.